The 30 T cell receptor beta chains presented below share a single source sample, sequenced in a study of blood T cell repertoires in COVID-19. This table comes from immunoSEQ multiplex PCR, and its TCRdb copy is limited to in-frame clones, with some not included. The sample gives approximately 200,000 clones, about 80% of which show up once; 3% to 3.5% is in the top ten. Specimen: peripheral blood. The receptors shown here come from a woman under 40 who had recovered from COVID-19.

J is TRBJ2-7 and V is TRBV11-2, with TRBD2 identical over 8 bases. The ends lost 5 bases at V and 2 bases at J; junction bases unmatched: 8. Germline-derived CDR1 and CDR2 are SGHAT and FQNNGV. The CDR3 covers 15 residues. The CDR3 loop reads CASSPQAGDTYEQYF. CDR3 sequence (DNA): TGTGCCAGCAGCCCTCAAGCGGGAGATACCTACGAGCAGTACTTC.

The CDR3 nucleotides read TGTGCCAGCTCACGCGCAGATACGCAGTATTTT. Protein: CASSRADTQYF. The chain joins TRBV18 to TRBJ2-3; D gene ambiguous. Germline CDR1 is KGHSH and CDR2 is LQKENI. The CDR3 spans 11 residues. Trimming left V 4 bases short and J 4 bases short, with 3 bases between.

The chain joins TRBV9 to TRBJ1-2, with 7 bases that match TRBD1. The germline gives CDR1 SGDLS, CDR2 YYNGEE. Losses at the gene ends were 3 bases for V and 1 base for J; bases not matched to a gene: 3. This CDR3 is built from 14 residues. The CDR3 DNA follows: TGTGCCAGCAGCGCGGGACAGCATAACTATGGCTACACCTTC. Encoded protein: CASSAGQHNYGYTF.

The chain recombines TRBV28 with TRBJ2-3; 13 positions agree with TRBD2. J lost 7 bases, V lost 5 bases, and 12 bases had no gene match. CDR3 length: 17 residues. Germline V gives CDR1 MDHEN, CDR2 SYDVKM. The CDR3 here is CASSIEGLAGLGNTQYF. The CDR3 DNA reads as TGTGCCAGCAGTATCGAGGGACTAGCGGGGCTAGGAAATACGCAGTATTTT.

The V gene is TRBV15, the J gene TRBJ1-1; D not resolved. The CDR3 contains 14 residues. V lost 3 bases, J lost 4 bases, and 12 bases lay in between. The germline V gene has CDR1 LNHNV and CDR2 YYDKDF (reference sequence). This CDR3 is CATSSGRGFTEAFF. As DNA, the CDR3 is TGTGCCACCAGCAGTGGGCGGGGTTTCACTGAAGCTTTCTTT.

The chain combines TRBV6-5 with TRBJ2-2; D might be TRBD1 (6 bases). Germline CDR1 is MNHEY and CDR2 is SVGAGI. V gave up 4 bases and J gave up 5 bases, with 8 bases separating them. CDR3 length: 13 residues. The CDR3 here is CASSSGVTGELFF. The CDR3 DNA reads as TGTGCCAGCAGTTCAGGGGTTACCGGGGAGCTGTTTTTT.

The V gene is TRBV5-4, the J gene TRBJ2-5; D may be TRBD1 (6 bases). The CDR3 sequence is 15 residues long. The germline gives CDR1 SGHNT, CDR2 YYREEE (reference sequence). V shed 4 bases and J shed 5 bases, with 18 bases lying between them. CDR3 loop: CASSRLSQGPETQYF. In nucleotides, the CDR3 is TGTGCCAGCAGCCGTCTCTCGCAGGGGCCGGAGACCCAGTACTTC.

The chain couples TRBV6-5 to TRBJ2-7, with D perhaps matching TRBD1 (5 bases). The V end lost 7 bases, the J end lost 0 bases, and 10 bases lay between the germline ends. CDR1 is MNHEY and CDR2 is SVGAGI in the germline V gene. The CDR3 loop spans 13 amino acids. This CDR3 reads CASTKGVSYEQYF. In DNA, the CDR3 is TGTGCCAGCACTAAAGGGGTCTCCTACGAGCAGTACTTC.

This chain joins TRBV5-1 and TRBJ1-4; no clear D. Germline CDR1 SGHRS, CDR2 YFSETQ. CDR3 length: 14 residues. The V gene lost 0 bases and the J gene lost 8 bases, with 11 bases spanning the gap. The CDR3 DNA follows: TGCGCCAGCAGCTTGGGACAAGCGGACGAAAAACTGTTTTTT. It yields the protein CASSLGQADEKLFF.

For the CDR3, the DNA is TGCGCCAGCAGGCAAGACTTACGGCAGTTCTTC. Its translation is CASRQDLRQFF. This chain joins TRBV5-1 and TRBJ2-1; D gene unclear. The CDR3 contains 11 residues. V was cut by 5 bases and J by 12 bases, with 12 bases left in between. CDR1 is SGHRS, CDR2 YFSETQ, per germline.

The CDR3 sequence: CASSLDLGQGQNTEAFF. The CDR3 DNA is TGTGCCAGCAGCTTAGATCTCGGACAGGGACAGAACACTGAAGCTTTCTTT. This chain uses TRBV11-3 with TRBJ1-1, with 8 bases matching TRBD1. This CDR3 comprises 17 residues. The germline gives CDR1 SGHNT, CDR2 YENEEA. V trimming: 0 bases; J trimming: 1 base; junction bases outside the gene matches: 7.

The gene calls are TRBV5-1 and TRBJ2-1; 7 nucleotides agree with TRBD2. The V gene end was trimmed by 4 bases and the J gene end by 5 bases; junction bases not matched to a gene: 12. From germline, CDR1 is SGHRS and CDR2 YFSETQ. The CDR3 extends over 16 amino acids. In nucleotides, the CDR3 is TGCGCCAGCAGCCCCGGGTGGGACGGGGGGAACAATGAGCAGTTCTTC. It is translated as CASSPGWDGGNNEQFF.

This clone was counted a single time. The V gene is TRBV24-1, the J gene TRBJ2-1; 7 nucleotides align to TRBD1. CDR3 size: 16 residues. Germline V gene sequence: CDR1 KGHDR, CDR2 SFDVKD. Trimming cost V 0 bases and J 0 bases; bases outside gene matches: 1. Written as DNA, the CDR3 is TGTGCCACCAGTGATTTGCCAGGGGGCTCCTACAATGAGCAGTTCTTC. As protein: CATSDLPGGSYNEQFF.

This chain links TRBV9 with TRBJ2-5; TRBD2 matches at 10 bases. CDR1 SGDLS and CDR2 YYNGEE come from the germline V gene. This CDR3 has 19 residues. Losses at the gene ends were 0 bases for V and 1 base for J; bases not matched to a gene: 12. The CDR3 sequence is CASSVGVSPGLATQETQYF. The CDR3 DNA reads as TGTGCCAGCAGCGTAGGGGTTTCTCCGGGACTAGCGACCCAAGAGACCCAGTACTTC.

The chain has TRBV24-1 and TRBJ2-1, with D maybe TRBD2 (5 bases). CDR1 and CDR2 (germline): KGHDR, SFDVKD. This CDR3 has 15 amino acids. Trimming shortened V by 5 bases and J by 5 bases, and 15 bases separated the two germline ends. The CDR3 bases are TGTGCCACCAGTGCGGCCCCAGCGGTGAACAATGAGCAGTTCTTC. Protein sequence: CATSAAPAVNNEQFF.

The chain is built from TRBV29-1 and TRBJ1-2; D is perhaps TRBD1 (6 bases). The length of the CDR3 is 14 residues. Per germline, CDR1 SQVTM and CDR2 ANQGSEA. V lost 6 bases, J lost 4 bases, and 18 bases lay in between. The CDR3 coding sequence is TGCAGCGTCAAATCGCGGGGGCCGAGCTATGGCTACACCTTC. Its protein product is CSVKSRGPSYGYTF.

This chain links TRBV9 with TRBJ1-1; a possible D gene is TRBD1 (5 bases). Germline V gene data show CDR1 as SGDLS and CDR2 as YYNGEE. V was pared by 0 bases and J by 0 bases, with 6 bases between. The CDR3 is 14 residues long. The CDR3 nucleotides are TGTGCCAGCAGCGTAGGACAGATGAACACTGAAGCTTTCTTT. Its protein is CASSVGQMNTEAFF.

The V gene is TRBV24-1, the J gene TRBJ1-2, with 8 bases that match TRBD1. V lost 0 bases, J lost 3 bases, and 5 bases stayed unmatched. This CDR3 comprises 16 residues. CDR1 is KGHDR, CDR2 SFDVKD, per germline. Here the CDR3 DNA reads TGTGCCACCAGTGATTTGCAAGCAGGGGGCTACTATGGCTACACCTTC. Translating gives CATSDLQAGGYYGYTF.

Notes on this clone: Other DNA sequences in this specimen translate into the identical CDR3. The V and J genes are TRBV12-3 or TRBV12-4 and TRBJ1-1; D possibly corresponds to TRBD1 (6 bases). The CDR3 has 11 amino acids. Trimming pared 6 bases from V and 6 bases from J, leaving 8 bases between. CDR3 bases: TGTGCCAGCAGCAGGGGTCCTGAAGCTTTCTTT. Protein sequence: CASSRGPEAFF.

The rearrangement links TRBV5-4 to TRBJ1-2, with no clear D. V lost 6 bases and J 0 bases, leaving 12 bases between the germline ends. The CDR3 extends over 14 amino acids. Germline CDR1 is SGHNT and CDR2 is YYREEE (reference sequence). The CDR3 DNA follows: TGTGCCAGCACCTCGGACGGGGCTAACTATGGCTACACCTTC. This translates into CASTSDGANYGYTF.

The CDR3 DNA reads TGTGCCTGGAGTGAGGGACTAGCGGGAGCCGAGACCCAGTACTTC. Translation: CAWSEGLAGAETQYF. This rearrangement joins TRBV30 to TRBJ2-5; 14 positions agree with TRBD2. Germline V CDR1 and CDR2: GTSNPN, SVGIG (reference sequence). The V gene end was trimmed by 1 base and the J gene end by 5 bases; junction bases not matched to a gene: 3. This CDR3 has 15 amino acids.

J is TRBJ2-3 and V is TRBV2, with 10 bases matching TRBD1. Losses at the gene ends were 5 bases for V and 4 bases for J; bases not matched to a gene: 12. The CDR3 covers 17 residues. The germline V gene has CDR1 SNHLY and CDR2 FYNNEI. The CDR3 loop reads CASSLWTGGMFADTQYF. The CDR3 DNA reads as TGTGCCAGCAGTCTCTGGACAGGGGGAATGTTCGCAGATACGCAGTATTTT.

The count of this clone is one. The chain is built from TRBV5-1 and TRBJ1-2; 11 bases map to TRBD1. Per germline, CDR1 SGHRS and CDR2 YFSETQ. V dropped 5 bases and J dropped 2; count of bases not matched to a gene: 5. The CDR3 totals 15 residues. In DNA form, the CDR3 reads TGCGCCAGCAGACAAGGACAGGGGGCGAACTATGGCTACACCTTC. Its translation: CASRQGQGANYGYTF.

CDR3 DNA: TGCAGTGCTAGTGGCGGGATTGGCTACACCTTC. Translated: CSASGGIGYTF. The chain carries TRBV20-1 and TRBJ1-2, with D hard to call. CDR1 is DFQATT and CDR2 is SNEGSKA in the germline V gene (reference sequence). V was cut by 3 bases and J by 7 bases, with 9 bases left in between. The CDR3 loop spans 11 amino acids.

CDR3 sequence (DNA): TGTGCCAGCAGCCTAAGGACTAGTGGTAATGAGCAGTTCTTC. Encoded protein: CASSLRTSGNEQFF. The chain combines TRBV13 with TRBJ2-1; 7 bases align to TRBD2. The length of the CDR3 is 14 residues. V trimming: 5 bases; J trimming: 7 bases; junction bases outside the gene matches: 8. Germline V gene data show CDR1 as PRHDT and CDR2 as FYEKMQ (reference sequence). Supplemented by reference TRBV13 and TRBJ2-1, the full variable domain reads AAGVIQSPRHLIKEKRETATLKCYPIPRHDTVYWYQQGPGQDPQFLISFYEKMQSDKGSIPDRFSAQQFSDYHSELNMSSLELGDSALYFCASSLRTSGNEQFFGPGTRLTVL.

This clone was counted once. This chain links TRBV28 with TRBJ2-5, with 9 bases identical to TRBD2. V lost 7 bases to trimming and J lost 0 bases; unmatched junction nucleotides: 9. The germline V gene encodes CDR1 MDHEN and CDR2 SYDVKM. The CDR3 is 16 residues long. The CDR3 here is CASINGGGVYQETQYF. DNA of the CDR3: TGTGCCAGCATCAATGGCGGGGGGGTCTACCAAGAGACCCAGTACTTC.

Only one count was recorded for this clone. CDR3 region: CASSFQGNSPLHF. In nucleotides, the CDR3 is TGTGCCAGCAGCTTTCAGGGGAATTCACCCCTCCACTTT. The rearrangement uses TRBV5-4 and TRBJ1-6; the D gene is possibly TRBD1 (6 bases). Germline V gene sequence: CDR1 SGHNT, CDR2 YYREEE (reference sequence). The CDR3 has 13 residues. Trimming stripped 2 bases from V and 7 bases from J, with 7 bases between.

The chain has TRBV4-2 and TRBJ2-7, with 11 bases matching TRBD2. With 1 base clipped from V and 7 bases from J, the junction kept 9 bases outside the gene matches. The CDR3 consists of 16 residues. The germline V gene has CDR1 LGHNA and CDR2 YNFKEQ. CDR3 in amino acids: CASSQVLAGGRREQYF. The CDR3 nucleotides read TGTGCCAGCAGCCAAGTTTTAGCGGGAGGGCGCCGAGAGCAGTACTTC.

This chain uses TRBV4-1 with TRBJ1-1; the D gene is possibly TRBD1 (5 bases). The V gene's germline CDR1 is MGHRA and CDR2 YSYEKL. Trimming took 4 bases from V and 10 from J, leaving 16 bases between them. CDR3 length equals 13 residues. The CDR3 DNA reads TGCGCCAGCAGCCCCCAGGGTTTGTTGGGAGCTTTCTTT. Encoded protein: CASSPQGLLGAFF.

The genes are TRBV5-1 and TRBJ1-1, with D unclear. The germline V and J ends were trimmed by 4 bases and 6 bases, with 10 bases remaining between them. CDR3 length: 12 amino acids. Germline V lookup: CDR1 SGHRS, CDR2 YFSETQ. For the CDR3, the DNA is TGCGCCAGCAGCGGGAGGGTCGCTGAAGCTTTCTTT. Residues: CASSGRVAEAFF.